A single sample is the source of the 26 T cell receptor beta chains below, sequenced in a study of blood T cell repertoires in COVID-19. The table came from immunoSEQ multiplex PCR; TCRdb's copy has only in-frame clones and leaves some out. The sample consists of more than 110,000 clones, almost 90% of them appearing once. Specimen: peripheral blood. All receptors come from a man in his fifties or sixties with active or convalescent COVID-19.

This clone was counted a few times. The chain combines TRBV2 with TRBJ1-1, with a possible D match to TRBD1 (5 bases). V dropped 2 bases and J dropped 0 bases, with 13 bases sitting between them. CDR1 and CDR2 from the germline V gene are SNHLY and FYNNEI. The CDR3 is made up of 16 amino acids. The CDR3 sequence is CASSETGDFMNTEAFF. The CDR3 nucleotides read TGTGCCAGCAGTGAAACGGGGGACTTCATGAACACTGAAGCTTTCTTT.

The gene calls are TRBV4-1 and TRBJ2-3, with 8 bases lining up with TRBD1. V shed 3 bases and J 3 bases; nucleotides not matched to a gene: 2. This CDR3 is 14 amino acids long. In germline, CDR1 is MGHRA, CDR2 YSYEKL. CDR3 nucleotide sequence: TGCGCCAGCAGCCATAACAGGGGGACAGATACGCAGTATTTT. Its translation is CASSHNRGTDTQYF.

This chain connects TRBV7-9 to TRBJ1-3; D is possibly TRBD1 (5 bases). In germline, CDR1 is SEHNR, CDR2 FQNEAQ (reference sequence). The CDR3 contains 14 residues. V shed 3 bases and J shed 3 bases, with 9 bases lying between them. The CDR3 here is CASSFGRDGNTIYF. The CDR3 DNA follows: TGTGCCAGCAGCTTTGGCAGGGATGGAAACACCATATATTTT.

The chain combines TRBV28 with TRBJ2-5; tentatively, D is TRBD2 (5 bases). V lost 2 bases, J lost 0 bases, and 10 bases lay in between. Germline V lookup: CDR1 MDHEN, CDR2 SYDVKM. The CDR3 consists of 15 residues. CDR3 nucleotides: TGTGCCAGCAGTTTAACCGGGATCTACCAAGAGACCCAGTACTTC. Residues: CASSLTGIYQETQYF.

This chain links TRBV28 with TRBJ1-2, with TRBD1 identical over 9 bases. CDR3 length: 11 amino acids. Per germline, CDR1 MDHEN and CDR2 SYDVKM. The CDR3 here is CGTGDNYGYTF. The CDR3 DNA reads as TGTGGGACAGGGGATAACTATGGCTACACCTTC.

The rearrangement joins TRBV6-5 to TRBJ2-1, with TRBD2 matching 7 bases. The CDR3 covers 14 residues. The germline gives CDR1 MNHEY, CDR2 SVGAGI. Losses at the gene ends were 5 bases for V and 0 bases for J; bases not matched to a gene: 1. The CDR3 loop is CASSSGASYNEQFF. The CDR3, as DNA: TGTGCCAGCAGTAGCGGGGCCTCCTACAATGAGCAGTTCTTC.

The chain couples TRBV20-1 to TRBJ2-1; D is uncertain. Trimming took 2 bases from V and 5 from J, leaving 4 bases between them. The CDR3 has 11 residues. Germline loops: CDR1 DFQATT, CDR2 SNEGSKA (reference sequence). DNA of the CDR3: TGCAGTGCTAGATTAAACAATGAGCAGTTCTTC. Translation: CSARLNNEQFF.

This clone was detected a few times. This chain uses TRBV6-5 with TRBJ1-2; possible D gene TRBD1, 6 bases. Germline V gives CDR1 MNHEY, CDR2 SVGAGI. The CDR3 is 14 amino acids. Trimming shortened V by 3 bases and J by 7 bases, and 15 bases separated the two germline ends. In nucleotides, the CDR3 is TGTGCCAGCAGTTATAGTGGGGACACGAGTGGCTACACCTTC. Its translation: CASSYSGDTSGYTF.

This chain joins TRBV9 and TRBJ2-2; 9 nucleotides agree with TRBD1. J gave up 3 bases and V 0 bases, and 6 bases lay outside the gene matches. CDR1 is SGDLS and CDR2 is YYNGEE in the germline V gene. The CDR3 totals 17 residues. CDR3 residues: CASSVESRTGDTGELFF. As DNA, the CDR3 is TGTGCCAGCAGCGTAGAATCGAGGACAGGGGACACCGGGGAGCTGTTTTTT.

This clone was seen only a few times. The J gene is TRBJ2-2, the V gene TRBV6-5, with D perhaps TRBD1 (6 bases). Trimming removed 1 base from V and 3 bases from J, with 12 bases in between. CDR1 and CDR2 (germline): MNHEY, SVGAGI. The CDR3 has 16 amino acids. This CDR3 reads CASSYLTGIYTGELFF. The CDR3, as DNA: TGTGCCAGCAGTTACTTAACAGGGATTTACACCGGGGAGCTGTTTTTT.

The gene calls are TRBV9 and TRBJ2-3; 7 positions match TRBD2. V dropped 4 bases and J dropped 3; count of bases not matched to a gene: 11. There are 16 residues in the CDR3. Germline CDR1 is SGDLS and CDR2 is YYNGEE. The DNA for the CDR3 is TGTGCCAGCAGCCGAGGGTCGGGACTACCTACAGATACGCAGTATTTT. Translating it yields CASSRGSGLPTDTQYF.

V usage is TRBV30 and J usage is TRBJ2-7; unclear D gene. The CDR3 spans 12 residues. V lost 2 bases to trimming and J lost 4 bases, with 9 bases between them. Germline V gene data show CDR1 as GTSNPN and CDR2 as SVGIG (reference sequence). The CDR3 sequence is CAWSRSQYEQYF. CDR3 nucleotide sequence: TGTGCCTGGAGTAGAAGTCAGTACGAGCAGTACTTC.

The chain combines TRBV7-9 with TRBJ2-3; the match to TRBD2 covers 13 bases. The CDR3 covers 18 residues. Trimming removed 5 bases from V and 0 bases from J; junction bases left unmatched: 8. Germline-derived CDR1 and CDR2 are SEHNR and FQNEAQ (reference sequence). The CDR3 loop is CASSVGTSGALSTDTQYF. CDR3 sequence (DNA): TGTGCCAGCAGCGTAGGGACTAGCGGGGCTTTGAGCACAGATACGCAGTATTTT.

The count of this clone is one. The chain uses TRBV5-4 and TRBJ1-1, with D perhaps matching TRBD1 (6 bases). V was shortened by 1 base and J by 4 bases, with 8 bases between the two germline ends. Germline V gives CDR1 SGHNT, CDR2 YYREEE (reference sequence). The CDR3 loop spans 13 amino acids. Written as DNA, the CDR3 is TGTGCCAGCAGCTTGCAGGGGTCCACTGAAGCTTTCTTT. Residues: CASSLQGSTEAFF.

This clone was found once. The rearrangement uses TRBV29-1 and TRBJ1-3, with TRBD1 matching 7 bases. After removal of 4 bases from V and 0 bases from J, the junction contained 6 bases not matched to a gene. This CDR3 contains 15 residues. From germline, CDR1 is SQVTM and CDR2 ANQGSEA. CDR3 DNA sequence: TGCAGCGTTGCTCATGGGACAGACTCTGGAAACACCATATATTTT. Protein sequence: CSVAHGTDSGNTIYF.

This chain joins TRBV7-6 and TRBJ1-4, with TRBD1 matching over 9 bases. The CDR3 runs to 16 residues. CDR1 and CDR2 from the germline V gene are SGHVS and FNYEAQ. Trimming cost V 5 bases and J 3 bases; bases outside gene matches: 7. This CDR3 is CASSTGQGFANEKLFF. Written as DNA, the CDR3 is TGTGCCAGCAGCACCGGACAGGGGTTCGCTAATGAAAAACTGTTTTTT.

The chain links TRBV6-5 to TRBJ2-7; tentative D call: TRBD1 (6 bases). Trimming stripped 4 bases from V and 3 bases from J, with 10 bases between. Germline V CDR1 and CDR2: MNHEY, SVGAGI. The CDR3 is made up of 13 amino acids. The CDR3 region has the DNA TGTGCCAGCAGTTTGGGGGCTAGCTACGAGCAGTACTTC. This translates into CASSLGASYEQYF.

J is TRBJ2-7 and V is TRBV9; TRBD2 matches at 14 bases. The CDR3 has 17 residues. CDR1 is SGDLS, CDR2 YYNGEE, per germline. V lost 0 bases, J lost 3 bases, and 5 bases stayed unmatched. CDR3 protein: CASSVESGTSGSYEQYF. CDR3 DNA sequence: TGTGCCAGCAGCGTAGAGTCAGGGACTAGCGGGAGCTACGAGCAGTACTTC. Full variable domain (missing parts from reference TRBV9 and TRBJ2-7): DSGVTQTPKHLITATGQRVTLRCSPRSGDLSVYWYQQSLDQGLQFLIQYYNGEERAKGNILERFSAQQFPDLHSELNLSSLELGDSALYFCASSVESGTSGSYEQYFGPGTRLTVT.

The chain employs TRBV4-3 and TRBJ2-7; 9 positions agree with TRBD1. Germline-derived CDR1 and CDR2 are LGHNA and YSLEER. The V gene end was trimmed by 1 base and the J gene end by 3 bases; junction bases not matched to a gene: 4. The CDR3 covers 15 residues. The DNA of the CDR3 is TGCGCCAGCAGCCAAGGACGGGACAGGGTCTACGAGCAGTACTTC. This sequence encodes CASSQGRDRVYEQYF.

This chain uses TRBV5-1 with TRBJ2-2; D not resolved. The CDR3 totals 13 residues. Trimming shortened V by 7 bases and J by 6 bases, and 13 bases separated the two germline ends. In germline, CDR1 is SGHRS, CDR2 YFSETQ. The CDR3 DNA sequence: TGCGCCAGCTTCGAACAGTCGGCCGGGGAGCTGTTTTTT. It is translated as CASFEQSAGELFF.

The chain is built from TRBV19 and TRBJ2-2; TRBD1 agrees at 9 bases. Germline trimming cut 6 bases from V and 5 bases from J; bases unmatched to any gene: 1. This CDR3 has 13 amino acids. CDR1 and CDR2 from the germline V gene are LNHDA and SQIVND (reference sequence). CDR3 coding DNA: TGTGCCAGTAGGACAGGGGGGACCGGGGAGCTGTTTTTT. It encodes CASRTGGTGELFF. The full variable domain, completed using reference TRBV19 and TRBJ2-2, is DGGITQSPKYLFRKEGQNVTLSCEQNLNHDAMYWYRQDPGQGLRLIYYSQIVNDFQKGDIAEGYSVSREKKESFPLTVTSAQKNPTAFYLCASRTGGTGELFFGEGSRLTVL.

Remarks on this clone: Additional DNA sequences in this sample encode the identical CDR3. V gene TRBV11-2 combines with J gene TRBJ2-7; 11 nucleotides match TRBD2. Germline loops: CDR1 SGHAT, CDR2 FQNNGV. V was clipped by 1 base and J by 4 bases; unmatched bases: 0. There are 14 residues in the CDR3. CDR3 sequence: CASSLGLAGYEQYF. The CDR3 region has the DNA TGTGCCAGCAGCTTAGGACTAGCGGGATACGAGCAGTACTTC. The variable domain in full, completed from reference TRBV11-2 and TRBJ2-7, reads EAGVAQSPRYKIIEKRQSVAFWCNPISGHATLYWYQQILGQGPKLLIQFQNNGVVDDSQLPKDRFSAERLKGVDSTLKIQPAKLEDSAVYLCASSLGLAGYEQYFGPGTRLTVT.

The V gene is TRBV24-1, the J gene TRBJ2-5; 11 nucleotides agree with TRBD2. This CDR3 is built from 17 residues. Germline V lookup: CDR1 KGHDR, CDR2 SFDVKD. The ends lost 2 bases at V and 0 bases at J; junction bases unmatched: 4. DNA for the CDR3: TGTGCCACCAGTGATTCCAGACTAGCGGGGAACCAAGAGACCCAGTACTTC. Amino acid sequence: CATSDSRLAGNQETQYF.

The chain joins TRBV19 to TRBJ2-1, with TRBD2 identical over 11 bases. J lost 8 bases, V lost 6 bases, and 6 bases had no gene match. This CDR3 has 14 residues. Germline CDR1 reads LNHDA; CDR2 reads SQIVND (reference sequence). The CDR3 region has the DNA TGTGCCAGTAGACTAGCGGGAGTAGGGTATGAGCAGTTCTTC. Its translation is CASRLAGVGYEQFF.

This chain connects TRBV6-2 or TRBV6-3 to TRBJ2-1, with TRBD2 identical over 11 bases. The CDR3 runs 17 residues. CDR1 is MNHEY, CDR2 SVGEGT, per germline. V was clipped by 5 bases and J by 7 bases; unmatched bases: 13. The CDR3 DNA reads TGTGCCAGCAGTGACCGGTTTAACGGACTAGCGGGTAATGAGCAGTTCTTC. Translated, it gives CASSDRFNGLAGNEQFF.

V usage is TRBV12-3 or TRBV12-4 and J usage is TRBJ2-1; the D gene is possibly TRBD2 (6 bases). There are 12 residues in the CDR3. The V and J ends lost 6 bases and 10 bases respectively, with 13 bases between them. CDR3 DNA sequence: TGTGCCAGCAGCCGACCCGGGGGAGAGCAGTTCTTC. Amino acids: CASSRPGGEQFF.